This T cell receptor (beta chain) was found in a study of cytomegalovirus exposure and HLA in healthy donors (dated by TCRdb to 2017 to 2019). About the full investigation: An earlier analysis of 587 of the donors reported 276 Gb of sequence data and 95 million to 140 million unique TCR beta sequences obtained from some 170 million T cells. To study patterns of TCR occurrence, a later analysis re-analyzed previously published TCR beta repertoires from 666 donors and added high-resolution HLA genotyping. Typing coverage varied by locus: 629-630 donors for A, B, C, DRB1 and DQB1; roughly 500 for DQA1; approximately 570 for DPA1; approximately 490 for DPB1. A separate validation cohort of roughly 130 different subjects was used in addition to the approximately 610-subject first cohort. The study profiled the T cell repertoires of about 640 subjects by immunosequencing and related them to cytomegalovirus serostatus. An early release that covered about 600 HLA-typed donors contained approximately 320 gigabases of sequencing data and tens of millions of unique TCR sequences. The study aimed to test whether cataloging public T cell receptors could reveal signatures of past pathogen exposure. Both class I and class II loci were covered by HLA typing, at four-digit resolution. All discovery cohort repertoires had been generated using a single sequencing platform. In a later genetic analysis, genome-wide SNP genotypes for about three fifths of the roughly 670 donors were used, and that subset was treated as a discovery cohort. Among under 450 genotyped donors of the cohort, an average of about 240,000 unique TCR beta nucleotide sequences were sequenced per donor, about a sixth of them non-productive. In the later analysis, no new phenotypic data were used to find candidate immune exposures; instead, reliance was placed on TCR beta sequences and their occurrence across donors. To predict cytomegalovirus infection status, the study combined high-throughput TCR immunosequencing, statistical association of individual TCRs with disease status, and machine learning. Donor age, sex, ethnicity and CMV serostatus were compiled alongside the repertoire data. An earlier analysis of a few hundred of the donors applied high-throughput TCR beta sequencing to assess whether each TCR beta V gene segment acted as functional or pseudogenic. Four or five DR-DQ haplotypes were handled as single units for association and clustering because linkage in the cohort was strong. Of the 300 to 500 genotyped donors, 80% to 90% were placed in the genetic ancestry cluster associated with self-reported Caucasian donors.

The CDR3 runs 14 amino acids, cysteine and phenylalanine included. The sequence is cut down to CDR3 DNA, 42 bases in frame from base 1. V is shortened by 1 base, J by 14 bases, and the region joining them spans 16 bases. CDR1 SGHDT and CDR2 YYEEEE are derived from the germline V gene. The investigation overall reported the following: Cytomegalovirus status was reported to be diagnosed by the classifier with high specificity and sensitivity in both the original and validation cohorts. A later genetic analysis reported fewer N-insertions in productive TCRs among donors in an Asian-associated ancestry cluster than the roughly 650-donor mean. According to a later analysis, most CMV-associated TCR beta chains appeared to be HLA-restricted, and the HLA associations seemed to be driven largely by CMV exposure. Because HLA typing was unavailable for some donors at each locus, only the typed subset was used in association tests. Immune exposure information for the cohort was limited to CMV serostatus. Several of the top co-occurrence clusters appeared to be linked to parvovirus B19, influenza, CMV and Epstein-Barr virus, according to a later analysis. In a later genetic analysis, a missense DCLRE1C variant was associated with V-gene and J-gene trimming of TCR beta chains, and the association was replicated in an independent cohort. Three of the identified cytomegalovirus-associated TCR beta chains were confirmed in vitro to be specific for cytomegalovirus antigens. Only TCR beta chains were sequenced in this cohort, and the absence of alpha or paired-chain data limited detectable features. According to a later analysis, TCR association rates differed among HLA loci, with DRB1 alleles showing the most associated TCRs and HLA-C alleles showing the fewest. Linkage disequilibrium might explain the correlated functional status among segregating V segments, but an unknown experimental factor could not be excluded. In a later analysis, 16,951 TCR beta sequences were associated with specific HLA alleles at a false discovery rate of 0.05. Most TCR sequences were seen in very few donors, while some public TCRs were found in many individuals. The presence/absence analyses assumed that sequencing depth was roughly uniform across donors, and that assumption may not be true. It was suggested by the authors that the approach could potentially be generalized to other disease states and immunological phenotypes. Compared with equally common non-associated chains, HLA-associated TCR beta chains in a later analysis were more clonally expanded and had lower generation probabilities. A group of highly shared sequence variants was considered likely to be a technical artifact of the sequencing pipeline. In an earlier analysis of about 600 of the donors, most TCR beta V segments appeared in productive rearrangements about 87% or about 30% of the time, broadly matching IMGT annotations. Because counts were too low, seventeen rarely observed V segments, including chromosome 9 orphons, were excluded from the earlier analysis of a few hundred of the donors. Some IMGT-functional V segments, including TRBV6-2 and TRBV6-3, could not be told apart with the 87-base-pair reads, so those segments were excluded. A further reported finding was that TCR beta sequences accurately predicted the HLA-A and HLA-B alleles for most subjects in the first cohort. When HLA alleles, especially DR and DQ, strongly co-occurred, attributing TCR associations to individual alleles was difficult. The study listed 164 TCR beta chains as associated with cytomegalovirus.

The method was the immunoSEQ multiplex PCR assay. For the multiplex PCR, a mixture combining 60 forward primers for TCR Vbeta segments and 13 reverse primers for TCR Jbeta segments was used. The CDR3 region of rearranged TCR beta genes was amplified from genomic DNA by a multiplex PCR assay. On the Illumina HiSeq System, the amplified TCR beta libraries were sequenced as 87-base-pair reads. As for the original processing: A later analysis counted 75 million to 100 million unique TCR beta chains across the 550 to 800 repertoires, and roughly 9.9 million of these chains were shared by at least two donors. To remove PCR and sequencing errors, raw reads were error-corrected and collapsed into unique sequences using a nearest-neighbor algorithm that merged closely related sequences. V, D and J gene segments were assigned by aligning CDR3 sequences to IMGT reference sequences. For a sequence to be retained, at least a six-nucleotide match to both a V gene segment and a J gene segment was required. Rearrangements were classified as productive when the CDR3 lacked stop codons and remained in frame with V and J, and all other rearrangements were classified as non-productive. Following IMGT convention, CDR3 was defined as the stretch from the second conserved V-encoded cysteine up to the conserved J-encoded phenylalanine. The earlier analysis of about 610 of the donors excluded any sequence lacking an unambiguous match to a single V gene segment. In an earlier analysis of approximately 590 of the donors, a V segment was called functional when productive rearrangements were above 56.7%, and segregating when the standard deviation between donors exceeded 5%. A statistical classification framework was built for diagnosing cytomegalovirus status from the catalog of TCR beta chain sequences. In a later analysis, V and J genes were assigned by comparing TCR nucleotide sequences against IMGT/GENE-DB human TR gene sequences. The TCRdist pipeline was used in a later analysis to assign CDR3 sequences and most-parsimonious VDJ recombination scenarios. A later analysis defined each TCR beta chain by its CDR3 amino acid sequence plus V-gene family, and excluded reads lacking a unique V-gene family. A later analysis removed 592 highly shared, low-generation-probability nucleotide sequences to deal with suspected cross-contamination and a sequencing artifact. In a later analysis, a clonal expansion index was calculated for each public chain from normalized within-repertoire ranks of inferred template counts. Generation probabilities in a later analysis came from a VDJ recombination model fitted to out-of-frame rearrangements, and those results were checked against IGoR. Hypergeometric tests were used in a later analysis to score TCR-TCR, TCR-HLA and TCR-CMV co-occurrence, with a repertoire-size bias correction applied to the TCR pairs. False discovery rates were estimated in a later analysis by permuting HLA or CMV assignments 20 times. In a later analysis, co-occurring TCRs were grouped using DBSCAN, and TCRdist sequence similarity was added for clustering within HLA-allele-positive subsets. Co-occurrence clustering excluded repertoires with fewer than 30,000 or more than 120,000 public chains, plus five with anomalous nucleotide sharing. Imported from immuneACCESS, the table was reduced by TCRdb to in-frame sequences with V and J called. These copies leave out some clones; in studies compared against another copy, an unresolved V gene accounts for under half, and the cause of the remainder is not known. V and J calls and clone size come straight from that table; D and trimming were deduced from the DNA. The sample table shows roughly 190,000 clones, and roughly 75% are seen once. Approximately 4.8% of the sample is in the top ten clones.

The cohort comprised 550 to 700 healthy bone marrow donors. All cohort members were sampled while nominally healthy, although unrecorded immune exposures were likely present. The donor was CMV seropositive and belonged to the group of 250 to 350 seropositive cohort members. Each donor provided a peripheral blood sample, and peripheral blood mononuclear cells were used for TCR beta sequencing. The Qiagen DNeasy Blood Extraction Kit was used to extract genomic DNA from the blood cell samples. A remark on this clone: The target of this receptor is not known. No base quality values were provided; no much bigger clone lies one nucleotide off.

The V and J segments used are TRBV5-6 and TRBJ1-6, with the identity of the D gene unclear. The sequencing sample was made of PBMCs. The receptor was derived from a man younger than 40 in good health and CMV-seropositive. The CDR3: CASSLLSGPVTLHF. The DNA reads TGTGCCAGCAGCTTGTTGAGTGGTCCCGTTACCCTCCACTTT.